This TCR beta chain was obtained from a study of cytomegalovirus exposure and HLA in healthy donors. Points on this clone: What it binds is unknown.

Study-wide results and caveats: In all likelihood, a cluster of highly shared sequence variants was a sequencing artifact. The listing of about 150 TCR beta chains classed them as cytomegalovirus-associated.

Nominally healthy donors provided the samples, though records likely missed some immune exposures. The PCR used 60 Vbeta and 13 Jbeta primers. Here immunoSEQ multiplex PCR was the method, and the copy in TCRdb shows in-frame clones only, minus some. This sample has about 180,000 clones, with roughly three quarters found just once. The CDR3 consists of 16 residues. Germline loops: CDR1 SGHNT, CDR2 YYREEE (reference sequence). Trimming left V 1 base short and J 4 bases short, with 15 bases between. The TCR was taken from a woman aged 25 to 45 in good health and CMV-seropositive. The sequenced sample was PBMCs. This sequence joins TRBV5-4 and TRBJ1-3, with unresolved D. CDR3 sequence: CASSLSWQEGGNTIYF. In DNA form, the CDR3 reads TGTGCCAGCAGCTTGTCTTGGCAGGAGGGAGGAAACACCATATATTTT.